The 30 T cell receptor beta chains below come from one sample, sequenced in a study of cytomegalovirus exposure and HLA in healthy donors. The PCR was carried out with 60 Vbeta primers and 13 Jbeta primers. Sequenced by immunoSEQ multiplex PCR; TCRdb stores in-frame clones only, minus some. The top ten clones hold around 3.2% of a sample with 150,000 to 200,000 clones, 62% of them seen once. Sequences were obtained from PBMCs. Receptor source: a man aged 40-49 years in good health and CMV-seronegative.

This chain uses TRBV28 with TRBJ2-7; D possibly corresponds to TRBD2 (6 bases). The CDR3 is 13 amino acids. With 3 bases removed from V and 0 bases from J, the gap between germline ends came to 6 bases. CDR1 is MDHEN and CDR2 is SYDVKM in the germline V gene. CDR3 sequence: CASSFGSSYEQYF. The DNA for the CDR3 is TGTGCCAGCAGTTTCGGGAGCTCCTACGAGCAGTACTTC.

The sample holds a few counts of this clone. The J gene is TRBJ2-5, the V gene TRBV5-1; weak D call: TRBD1 (6 bases). V lost 2 bases and J 1 base, leaving 12 bases between the germline ends. The CDR3 runs 15 residues. CDR1 is SGHRS, CDR2 YFSETQ, per germline. CDR3 region: CASSLGNRAQETQYF. The CDR3 bases are TGCGCCAGCAGCTTAGGGAACAGGGCCCAAGAGACCCAGTACTTC.

The chain employs TRBV30 and TRBJ2-3; 10 bases agree with TRBD1. The CDR3 extends over 14 amino acids. V lost 3 bases to trimming and J lost 4 bases; unmatched junction nucleotides: 4. Looked up from germline, CDR1 is GTSNPN and CDR2 is SVGIG (reference sequence). CDR3 protein: CAWRGDRGSDTQYF. Here the CDR3 DNA reads TGTGCCTGGAGGGGGGACAGGGGTTCAGATACGCAGTATTTT.

The rearrangement uses TRBV7-8 and TRBJ2-5; tentative D call: TRBD1 (6 bases). Per germline, CDR1 SGHVS and CDR2 FQNEAQ. This CDR3 has 14 residues. V shed 5 bases and J shed 10 bases, with 20 bases lying between them. In nucleotides, the CDR3 is TGTGCCAGCAGCGCCCCGGGACAACTAGTACGCCAGTACTTC. It yields the protein CASSAPGQLVRQYF.

This clone was recorded a few times. V and J are TRBV4-2 and TRBJ2-7, with 10 bases aligning to TRBD1. V lost 1 base to trimming and J lost 9 bases; unmatched junction nucleotides: 6. This CDR3 is 14 amino acids long. Germline V gives CDR1 LGHNA, CDR2 YNFKEQ. The CDR3 DNA is TGTGCCAGCAGCCAAGGGACAGGGGGAGCTGGGCAGTACTTC. Its protein product is CASSQGTGGAGQYF.

The rearrangement joins TRBV28 to TRBJ1-2; unclear D gene. This CDR3 comprises 11 residues. Germline CDR1 and CDR2: MDHEN and SYDVKM. V was pared by 5 bases and J by 4 bases, with 5 bases between. In DNA, the CDR3 is TGTGCCAGCAGTCCCCTCTATGGCTACACCTTC. It yields the protein CASSPLYGYTF.

The V gene is TRBV15, the J gene TRBJ2-7; the match to TRBD1 covers 7 bases. The CDR3 loop spans 13 amino acids. V lost 3 bases, J lost 6 bases, and 5 bases stayed unmatched. The germline V gene has CDR1 LNHNV and CDR2 YYDKDF (reference sequence). The CDR3 DNA follows: TGTGCCACCAGCAGGTCACAGGGGCTCGAGCAGTACTTC. It encodes CATSRSQGLEQYF. The full variable domain, with the rest looked up from reference TRBV15 and TRBJ2-7, is DAMVIQNPRYQVTQFGKPVTLSCSQTLNHNVMYWYQQKSSQAPKLLFHYYDKDFNNEADTPDNFQSRRPNTSFCFLDIRSPGLGDTAMYLCATSRSQGLEQYFGPGTRLTVT.

The chain links TRBV30 to TRBJ2-2, with D unclear. V lost 7 bases, J lost 3 bases, and 9 bases lay in between. The CDR3 sequence is 12 residues long. Germline CDR1 is GTSNPN and CDR2 is SVGIG (reference sequence). The CDR3 spells CASPEHTGELFF. In nucleotides, the CDR3 is TGTGCCTCCCCGGAGCACACCGGGGAGCTGTTTTTT.

The chain joins TRBV2 to TRBJ1-5; no definite D call. This CDR3 region has 14 residues. The V end lost 4 bases, the J end lost 4 bases, and 11 bases lay between the germline ends. From germline, CDR1 is SNHLY and CDR2 FYNNEI. This CDR3 reads CASSGESSNQPQHF. DNA of the CDR3: TGTGCCAGCAGTGGGGAGAGTAGTAATCAGCCCCAGCATTTT.

V is TRBV18 and J is TRBJ2-7, with TRBD2 matching 12 bases. CDR1 and CDR2 from the germline V gene are KGHSH and LQKENI. The CDR3 consists of 18 residues. J gave up 2 bases and V 3 bases, and 11 bases lay outside the gene matches. The CDR3 loop reads CASSPELAGGPVTYEQYF. Here the CDR3 DNA reads TGTGCCAGCTCACCCGAACTAGCGGGGGGACCGGTTACCTACGAGCAGTACTTC.

This chain joins TRBV6-6 and TRBJ2-5, with D tentatively TRBD1 (6 bases). The CDR3 loop spans 14 amino acids. V lost 4 bases and J 1 base, leaving 10 bases between the germline ends. From germline, CDR1 is MNHNY and CDR2 SVGAGI (reference sequence). CDR3: CASSSGQFQETQYF. DNA for the CDR3: TGTGCCAGCAGTTCCGGACAGTTCCAAGAGACCCAGTACTTC.

This clone was found once. V is TRBV5-1 and J is TRBJ2-1; 10 bases are shared with TRBD2. Per germline, CDR1 SGHRS and CDR2 YFSETQ. CDR3 length: 16 residues. Germline trimming cut 0 bases from V and 4 bases from J; bases unmatched to any gene: 4. This chain's CDR3 is CASSLENSGGYNEQFF. DNA for the CDR3: TGCGCCAGCAGCTTGGAAAATAGCGGGGGGTACAATGAGCAGTTCTTC.

The chain links TRBV19 to TRBJ2-7; weak D call: TRBD1 (6 bases). CDR3 length equals 14 residues. Trimming pared 3 bases from V and 2 bases from J, leaving 11 bases between. Per the germline V gene, CDR1 is LNHDA and CDR2 is SQIVND (reference sequence). For the CDR3, the DNA is TGTGCCAGTAGTATCAGCAGGGGAGCCTACGAGCAGTACTTC. As protein: CASSISRGAYEQYF.

The J gene is TRBJ2-7, the V gene TRBV4-2; TRBD2 matches 14 bases. Germline V gene lookup returns CDR1 LGHNA and CDR2 YNFKEQ. The V and J ends lost 1 base and 2 bases, in that order; junction bases with no gene match: 10. CDR3 length: 19 residues. The chain's CDR3 is CASSQVSGLAGAYTYEQYF. The CDR3 nucleotides read TGTGCCAGCAGCCAAGTGTCGGGACTAGCGGGAGCGTACACCTACGAGCAGTACTTC.

This chain connects TRBV27 to TRBJ2-3; 11 bases fit TRBD2. Germline trimming cut 6 bases from V and 2 bases from J; bases unmatched to any gene: 7. This CDR3 has 16 amino acids. The germline V gene encodes CDR1 MNHEY and CDR2 SMNVEV (reference sequence). The CDR3 here is CASRSLAGAYTDTQYF. CDR3 DNA sequence: TGTGCCAGCAGATCACTAGCGGGGGCCTACACAGATACGCAGTATTTT.

In its sample, this clone was seen a few times. The chain has TRBV15 and TRBJ2-4; 9 nucleotides agree with TRBD1. The CDR3 length is 15 residues. With 10 bases clipped from V and 0 bases from J, the junction kept 7 bases outside the gene matches. Germline CDR1 reads LNHNV; CDR2 reads YYDKDF (reference sequence). Written as DNA, the CDR3 is TGTGCCAGCATGGACAGGGGCCTAGCCAAAAACATTCAGTACTTC. Protein sequence: CASMDRGLAKNIQYF.

The chain employs TRBV4-1 and TRBJ2-5, with D possibly matching TRBD1 (6 bases). Germline V gene lookup returns CDR1 MGHRA and CDR2 YSYEKL. There are 14 residues in the CDR3. Trimming removed 1 base at V and 1 base at J, with 7 bases between. CDR3 in amino acids: CASSQGTAQETQYF. The CDR3 region has the DNA TGCGCCAGCAGCCAAGGGACAGCCCAAGAGACCCAGTACTTC.

CDR3 region: CASSGGTGHSPLHF. Written as DNA, the CDR3 is TGTGCCAGCAGTGGGGGGACAGGCCATTCACCCCTCCACTTT. The chain links TRBV28 to TRBJ1-6, with 8 positions matching TRBD1. The CDR3 is 14 residues long. Trimming cost V 5 bases and J 8 bases; bases outside gene matches: 5. CDR1 MDHEN and CDR2 SYDVKM come from the germline V gene.

The CDR3 nucleotides read TGTGCCAGCGGTTCCGTCGTGGGACTAGCGGGGCCCCAAGAGACCCAGTACTTC. It codes for CASGSVVGLAGPQETQYF. The J gene is TRBJ2-5, the V gene TRBV5-6; TRBD2 matches at 13 bases. This CDR3 region has 18 residues. Germline CDR1 and CDR2: SGHDT and YYEEEE. Trimming at V came to 7 bases and at J to 1 base, leaving 13 bases not matched to a gene.

J is TRBJ2-7 and V is TRBV6-5; D possibly corresponds to TRBD1 (7 bases). CDR1 is MNHEY and CDR2 is SVGAGI in the germline V gene. The CDR3 totals 14 residues. V was trimmed by 6 bases and J by 1 base, leaving 13 bases between them. The CDR3 DNA reads as TGTGCCAGCAGCAGGGGGGACCCTTCCTACGAGCAGTACTTC. It is translated as CASSRGDPSYEQYF.

Here the CDR3 DNA reads TGTGCCAGCACCCGGGGGACGAACACTGAAGCTTTCTTT. It translates to CASTRGTNTEAFF. The chain employs TRBV6-5 and TRBJ1-1, with D possibly being TRBD1 (5 bases). CDR1 and CDR2 (germline): MNHEY, SVGAGI. The CDR3 is 13 amino acids. Trimming removed 7 bases from V and 1 base from J, with 10 bases in between.

This clone showed up just a few times. The chain carries TRBV5-6 and TRBJ2-2; 10 bases fit TRBD1. The CDR3 covers 14 residues. Germline CDR1 SGHDT, CDR2 YYEEEE. The trim removed 6 bases at V and 7 bases at J, leaving 6 bases unmatched. CDR3: CASIRTGGSGELFF. The CDR3 coding sequence is TGTGCCAGCATCAGGACAGGGGGAAGCGGGGAGCTGTTTTTT.

The table lists this clone with a few counts. The chain recombines TRBV6-6 with TRBJ1-1; tentatively, D is TRBD1 (6 bases). Trimming removed 5 bases at V and 5 bases at J, with 9 bases between. Germline V gene data show CDR1 as MNHNY and CDR2 as SVGAGI (reference sequence). The CDR3 is 12 residues long. The DNA for the CDR3 is TGTGCCAGCAGTGCAGGGGTAACTGAAGCTTTCTTT. Translating gives CASSAGVTEAFF.

The chain joins TRBV7-2 to TRBJ2-3; no clear D gene. Germline V lookup: CDR1 SGHTA, CDR2 FQGNSA. The V gene lost 1 base and the J gene lost 4 bases, with 9 bases spanning the gap. The CDR3 sequence is 14 residues long. This chain's CDR3 is CASSLEWSADTQYF. In DNA form, the CDR3 reads TGTGCCAGCAGCTTAGAGTGGAGCGCAGATACGCAGTATTTT.

The gene calls are TRBV27 and TRBJ2-2; D perhaps matches TRBD1 (6 bases). Trimming took off 7 bases at V and 0 bases at J, with 9 bases between the two ends. Germline CDR1 is MNHEY and CDR2 is SMNVEV (reference sequence). The CDR3 is 14 residues long. The CDR3 region is CASTTGSNTGELFF. CDR3 bases: TGTGCCAGCACCACAGGGTCGAACACCGGGGAGCTGTTTTTT.

The V call is TRBV6-1, the J call TRBJ2-5; TRBD2 matches 7 bases. The ends lost 6 bases at V and 1 base at J; junction bases unmatched: 8. Germline CDR1 and CDR2: MNHNS and SASEGT. This CDR3 spans 15 amino acids. The chain's CDR3 is CASSPERGSQETQYF. The CDR3 DNA reads TGTGCCAGCAGCCCCGAGCGGGGTAGCCAAGAGACCCAGTACTTC.

This chain connects TRBV4-1 to TRBJ2-7; D might be TRBD2 (5 bases). This CDR3 comprises 16 residues. With 1 base removed from V and 2 bases from J, the gap between germline ends came to 15 bases. Germline CDR1 reads MGHRA; CDR2 reads YSYEKL. CDR3 sequence reads: CASSQGSGRTAYEQYF. Here the CDR3 DNA reads TGCGCCAGCAGCCAAGGATCGGGAAGAACAGCCTACGAGCAGTACTTC.

This rearrangement joins TRBV7-3 to TRBJ1-1, with D maybe TRBD1 (5 bases). Germline CDR1 SGHTA, CDR2 FQGTGA. V shed 4 bases and J shed 8 bases, with 14 bases lying between them. There are 13 residues in the CDR3. In DNA, the CDR3 is TGTGCCAGCAGCTCGCAGAGGGGAGGGGAAGCTTTCTTT. This gives the protein CASSSQRGGEAFF.

This clone has a handful of counts. The chain recombines TRBV5-6 with TRBJ2-7, with D possibly TRBD1 on 5 matching bases. Trimming stripped 4 bases from V and 3 bases from J, with 8 bases between. The CDR3 runs to 12 residues. The V gene's germline CDR1 is SGHDT and CDR2 YYEEEE. The CDR3 DNA is TGTGCCAGCAGCATAGACAGCTACGAGCAGTACTTC. Protein product: CASSIDSYEQYF.

The chain links TRBV7-3 to TRBJ1-5; D may be TRBD1 (5 bases). V dropped 4 bases and J dropped 1 base, with 23 bases sitting between them. The germline V gene has CDR1 SGHTA and CDR2 FQGTGA. This CDR3 is 19 amino acids long. The CDR3 DNA reads as TGTGCCAGCAGCTACCCGCGCGAGACGGGGGATAGGAGCAATCAGCCCCAGCATTTT. It translates to CASSYPRETGDRSNQPQHF.